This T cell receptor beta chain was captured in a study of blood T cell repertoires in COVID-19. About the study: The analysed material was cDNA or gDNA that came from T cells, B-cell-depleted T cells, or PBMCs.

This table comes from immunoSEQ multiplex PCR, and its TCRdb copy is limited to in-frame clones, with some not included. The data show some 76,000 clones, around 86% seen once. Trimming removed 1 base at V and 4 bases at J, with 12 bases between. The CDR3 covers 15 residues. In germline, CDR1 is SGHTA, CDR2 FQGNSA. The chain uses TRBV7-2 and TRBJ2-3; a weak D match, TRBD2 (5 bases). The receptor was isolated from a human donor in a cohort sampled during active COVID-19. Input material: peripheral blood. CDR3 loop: CASSLVDYGADTQYF. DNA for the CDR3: TGTGCCAGCAGCTTAGTCGATTACGGGGCAGATACGCAGTATTTT.